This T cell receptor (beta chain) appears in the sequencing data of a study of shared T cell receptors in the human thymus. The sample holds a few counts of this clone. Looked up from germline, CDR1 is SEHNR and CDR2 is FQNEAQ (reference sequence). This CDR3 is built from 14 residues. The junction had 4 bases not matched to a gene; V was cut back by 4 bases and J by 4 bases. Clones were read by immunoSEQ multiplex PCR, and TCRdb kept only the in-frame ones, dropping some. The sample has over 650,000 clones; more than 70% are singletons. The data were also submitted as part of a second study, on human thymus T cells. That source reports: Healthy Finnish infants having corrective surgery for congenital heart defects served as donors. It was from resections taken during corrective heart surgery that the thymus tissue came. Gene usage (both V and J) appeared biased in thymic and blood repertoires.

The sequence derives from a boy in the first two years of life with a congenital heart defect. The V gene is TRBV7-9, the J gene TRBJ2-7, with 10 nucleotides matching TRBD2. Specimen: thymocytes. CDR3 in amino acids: CASSSGTSEYEQYF. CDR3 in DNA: TGTGCCAGCAGCTCCGGGACTAGCGAATACGAGCAGTACTTC.